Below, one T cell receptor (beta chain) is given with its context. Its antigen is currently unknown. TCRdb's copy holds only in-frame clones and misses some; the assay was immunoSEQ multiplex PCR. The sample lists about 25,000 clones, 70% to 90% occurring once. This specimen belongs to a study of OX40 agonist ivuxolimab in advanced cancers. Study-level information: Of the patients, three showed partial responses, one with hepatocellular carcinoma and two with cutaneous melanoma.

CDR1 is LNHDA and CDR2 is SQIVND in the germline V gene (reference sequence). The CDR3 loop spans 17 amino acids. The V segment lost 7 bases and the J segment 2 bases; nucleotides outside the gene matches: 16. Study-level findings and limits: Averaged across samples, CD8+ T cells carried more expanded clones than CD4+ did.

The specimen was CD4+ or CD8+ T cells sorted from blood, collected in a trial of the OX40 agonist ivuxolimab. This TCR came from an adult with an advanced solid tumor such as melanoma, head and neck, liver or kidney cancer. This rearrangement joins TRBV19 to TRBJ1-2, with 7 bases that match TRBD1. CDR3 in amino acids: CASTSLDWVTGNYGYTF. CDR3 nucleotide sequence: TGTGCCAGTACCTCCCTGGATTGGGTGACAGGGAACTATGGCTACACCTTC.